These T cell receptor beta chains were read from a single sample in a study of cytomegalovirus exposure and HLA in healthy donors. Profiling relied on immunoSEQ multiplex PCR, and the TCRdb table lists in-frame clones only, not all of them. The profile shows about 130,000 clones, roughly 78% of them singletons. The specimen was PBMCs. The receptors come from a man in his thirties or forties in good health and CMV-seronegative. Each CDR3 is given with its conserved first and last residue. The D gene is left open where the match is weak. Rows give clone size only sometimes, using once, few, many, or a class for an expanded clone.

abundance: -
v_gene: TRBV5-5
j_gene: TRBJ1-1
d_gene: -
CDR3aa: CASSLNSRATEAFF
CDR3nt: TGTGCCAGCAGCTTAAACAGTCGTGCCACTGAAGCTTTCTTT

abundance: few
v_gene: TRBV30
j_gene: TRBJ1-1
d_gene: -
CDR3aa: CAWSVEQGGTEAFF
CDR3nt: TGTGCCTGGAGTGTAGAACAGGGCGGGACTGAAGCTTTCTTT

abundance: -
v_gene: TRBV5-1
j_gene: TRBJ1-1
d_gene: TRBD1
CDR3aa: CASSLQTGGTEAFF
CDR3nt: TGCGCCAGCAGCTTGCAGACAGGGGGCACTGAAGCTTTCTTT

abundance: -
v_gene: TRBV9
j_gene: TRBJ2-7
d_gene: -
CDR3aa: CASSPRQVTYEQYF
CDR3nt: TGTGCCAGCAGCCCCCGACAGGTTACCTACGAGCAGTACTTC

abundance: -
v_gene: TRBV2
j_gene: TRBJ2-7
d_gene: -
CDR3aa: CASNGQRIYEQYF
CDR3nt: TGTGCCAGCAATGGACAGAGAATCTACGAGCAGTACTTC

abundance: -
v_gene: TRBV30
j_gene: TRBJ1-1
d_gene: TRBD1
CDR3aa: CAWRSGTGGNTEAFF
CDR3nt: TGTGCCTGGAGATCCGGGACAGGGGGGAACACTGAAGCTTTCTTT

abundance: -
v_gene: TRBV5-1
j_gene: TRBJ2-7
d_gene: -
CDR3aa: CASSLVDQTSYEQYF
CDR3nt: TGCGCCAGCAGCTTGGTTGATCAGACATCCTACGAGCAGTACTTC

abundance: few
v_gene: TRBV4-1
j_gene: TRBJ1-1
d_gene: TRBD1
CDR3aa: CASSQGQGAVRAFF
CDR3nt: TGCGCCAGCAGCCAGGGACAGGGGGCTGTGAGAGCTTTCTTT

abundance: -
v_gene: TRBV7-9
j_gene: TRBJ1-2
d_gene: -
CDR3aa: CASSSPLAGGNYGYTF
CDR3nt: TGTGCCAGCAGCTCGCCCCTGGCTGGGGGGAACTATGGCTACACCTTC

abundance: -
v_gene: TRBV27
j_gene: TRBJ1-1
d_gene: -
CDR3aa: CASSLGGTDPEAFF
CDR3nt: TGTGCCAGCAGTTTAGGGGGCACGGACCCCGAAGCTTTCTTT